The table lists the clone carrying this T cell receptor (beta chain) with a count of one. This record belongs to a study of blood T cell repertoires in COVID-19. Study summary: COVID-19 samples collected from the United States, Italy and Spain covered acute and convalescent phases. T cells, B-cell-depleted T cells, or PBMCs supplied cDNA or gDNA.

V lost 4 bases to trimming and J lost 5 bases; unmatched junction nucleotides: 8. From germline, CDR1 is GTSNPN and CDR2 SVGIG (reference sequence). CDR3 length: 14 amino acids. Recovery among Cohort 3 donors was established by two negative PCRs, clearance, or symptom resolution. Clones were read by immunoSEQ multiplex PCR, and TCRdb kept only the in-frame ones, dropping some. The data hold roughly 250,000 clones, with around 86% observed a single time. The rearrangement uses TRBV30 and TRBJ2-3, with 8 bases fitting TRBD2. The sample was PBMCs or T cells enriched from blood (not recorded which). This receptor was identified in a woman aged 50 to 60 who had recovered from COVID-19. The CDR3 reads CAWKVREALDTQYF. CDR3 bases: TGTGCCTGGAAGGTGCGGGAGGCTTTAGATACGCAGTATTTT.